Below, 23 T cell receptor beta chains from the same sample are listed, as sequenced in a study of T cell responses to AZD1222 COVID-19 vaccine. The table came from immunoSEQ multiplex PCR; TCRdb's copy has only in-frame clones and leaves some out. The table includes around 90,000 clones, roughly 88% detected once. Sequencing used peripheral blood, obtained on day 0 of AZD1222 vaccination. The receptors originated from an adult in good health.

In the case of this clone: Different DNA sequences within this sample yield the same CDR3. The chain joins TRBV7-3 to TRBJ2-3, with a tentative D call TRBD2 (6 bases). This CDR3 contains 13 residues. Deletions cut 0 bases from V and 5 bases from J, with 6 bases between. Germline loops: CDR1 SGHTA, CDR2 FQGTGA. CDR3 DNA sequence: TGTGCCAGCAGCTTAACGGGGGGAGATACGCAGTATTTT. Translation gives CASSLTGGDTQYF. Full variable domain (outside the CDR3, taken from reference TRBV7-3 and TRBJ2-3): GAGVSQTPSNKVTEKGKYVELRCDPISGHTALYWYRQSLGQGPEFLIYFQGTGAADDSGLPNDRFFAVRPEGSVSTLKIQRTERGDSAVYLCASSLTGGDTQYFGPGTRLTVL.

CDR3 sequence reads: CASSPLFSSTDTQYF. CDR3 bases: TGTGCCAGCTCCCCCCTGTTCTCTAGCACAGATACGCAGTATTTT. V usage is TRBV18 and J usage is TRBJ2-3, with D unclear. Trimming removed 6 bases at V and 0 bases at J, with 13 bases between. Germline V gene lookup returns CDR1 KGHSH and CDR2 LQKENI. The CDR3 length is 15 residues.

The V gene is TRBV10-3, the J gene TRBJ2-2; 7 bases are a match to TRBD1. This CDR3 contains 15 residues. V lost 8 bases, J lost 0 bases, and 6 bases stayed unmatched. Germline CDR1 and CDR2: ENHRY and SYGVKD. The CDR3 is CAISSGTANTGELFF. The CDR3 DNA sequence: TGTGCCATCTCCTCCGGGACAGCGAACACCGGGGAGCTGTTTTTT.

This chain uses TRBV5-6 with TRBJ1-5, with 9 nucleotides matching TRBD1. This CDR3 comprises 16 residues. Germline assignment: CDR1 SGHDT and CDR2 YYEEEE. The trim removed 4 bases at V and 6 bases at J, leaving 11 bases unmatched. In DNA form, the CDR3 reads TGTGCCAGCAGCCTCGGGACAGGGAAACGGGGTCAGCCCCAGCATTTT. The encoded protein is CASSLGTGKRGQPQHF.

This chain uses TRBV6-6 with TRBJ2-3, with TRBD2 matching 12 bases. The CDR3 has 16 amino acids. J gave up 1 base and V 5 bases, and 4 bases lay outside the gene matches. Per germline, CDR1 MNHNY and CDR2 SVGAGI (reference sequence). CDR3 sequence reads: CASSSRLAGGTDTQYF. The CDR3 bases are TGTGCCAGCAGTAGCCGACTAGCGGGGGGCACAGATACGCAGTATTTT.

This clone was picked up one time. The rearrangement joins TRBV3-1 (or the pseudogene TRBV3-2) to TRBJ1-3; no reliable D call. The CDR3 totals 13 residues. V lost 7 bases and J 6 bases, leaving 13 bases between the germline ends. Per germline, CDR1 LGHDT and CDR2 YNNKEL (reference sequence). The CDR3 DNA reads as TGTGCCAGCATCACCCTATTCCCAAACACCATATATTTT. It translates to CASITLFPNTIYF.

The chain links TRBV6-1 to TRBJ2-7; D not certain. The germline gives CDR1 MNHNS, CDR2 SASEGT. Trimming pared 3 bases from V and 4 bases from J, leaving 4 bases between. The CDR3 consists of 11 residues. DNA of the CDR3: TGTGCCAGCAGTGAGGAGTACGAGCAGTACTTC. Protein product: CASSEEYEQYF.

This clone was seen a single time. The rearrangement uses TRBV4-1 and TRBJ2-5; D perhaps matches TRBD1 (5 bases). V shed 1 base and J shed 0 bases, with 6 bases lying between them. From germline, CDR1 is MGHRA and CDR2 YSYEKL. CDR3 size: 14 residues. The CDR3 spells CASSQGGYQETQYF. The CDR3, as DNA: TGCGCCAGCAGCCAAGGGGGCTACCAAGAGACCCAGTACTTC.

CDR3 sequence reads: CASSSYGGIYNEQFF. CDR3 DNA sequence: TGCGCCAGCAGTAGCTACGGGGGGATTTACAATGAGCAGTTCTTC. The chain links TRBV5-1 to TRBJ2-1; 7 bases match TRBD2. CDR3 length: 15 amino acids. Trimming took 5 bases from V and 4 from J; bases not matched to a gene: 9. Germline V CDR1 and CDR2: SGHRS, YFSETQ.

The V and J genes are TRBV6-5 and TRBJ1-2, with unresolved D. Trimming took 2 bases from V and 2 from J, leaving 9 bases between them. Per germline, CDR1 MNHEY and CDR2 SVGAGI. The CDR3 contains 14 residues. The CDR3: CASSYTAGNYGYTF. DNA for the CDR3: TGTGCCAGCAGTTACACGGCGGGGAACTATGGCTACACCTTC.

The chain has TRBV2 and TRBJ1-5, with 8 nucleotides matching TRBD1. V trimming: 1 base; J trimming: 9 bases; junction bases outside the gene matches: 8. Germline assignment: CDR1 SNHLY and CDR2 FYNNEI. The CDR3 sequence is 15 residues long. CDR3 sequence reads: CASSEVGQGEVPQHF. The CDR3 coding sequence is TGTGCCAGCAGTGAAGTTGGACAGGGAGAAGTGCCCCAGCATTTT. The entire variable domain, with the rest obtained from reference TRBV2 and TRBJ1-5, is as follows: EPEVTQTPSHQVTQMGQEVILRCVPISNHLYFYWYRQILGQKVEFLVSFYNNEISEKSEIFDDQFSVERPDGSNFTLKIRSTKLEDSAMYFCASSEVGQGEVPQHFGDGTRLSIL.

This clone was detected only once. The chain employs TRBV5-1 and TRBJ2-7; TRBD1 aligns across 8 bases. This CDR3 has 14 residues. Looked up from germline, CDR1 is SGHRS and CDR2 is YFSETQ. J gave up 2 bases and V 3 bases, and 4 bases lay outside the gene matches. The CDR3 loop reads CASSSLTGAYEQYF. CDR3 DNA: TGCGCCAGCAGCTCCTTGACAGGGGCCTACGAGCAGTACTTC. Full variable domain (missing parts from reference TRBV5-1 and TRBJ2-7): KAGVTQTPRYLIKTRGQQVTLSCSPISGHRSVSWYQQTPGQGLQFLFEYFSETQRNKGNFPGRFSGRQFSNSRSEMNVSTLELGDSALYLCASSSLTGAYEQYFGPGTRLTVT.

The chain is built from TRBV6-2 or TRBV6-3 and TRBJ1-1, with TRBD1 as a possible D gene (5 bases). The CDR3 totals 15 residues. V was clipped by 4 bases and J by 6 bases, with 18 bases between them. Looked up from germline, CDR1 is MNHEY and CDR2 is SVGEGT. The CDR3 is CASSFPGTILAEAFF. In nucleotides, the CDR3 is TGTGCCAGCAGTTTCCCCGGGACGATATTAGCTGAAGCTTTCTTT.

The rearrangement joins TRBV7-8 to TRBJ2-7; weak D call: TRBD2 (6 bases). CDR3 length equals 14 residues. Per germline, CDR1 SGHVS and CDR2 FQNEAQ. The V gene lost 5 bases and the J gene lost 6 bases, with 17 bases spanning the gap. DNA for the CDR3: TGTGCCAGCAGCATTTGGACTAAGGGCGGCGAGCAGTACTTC. As protein: CASSIWTKGGEQYF.

DNA for the CDR3: TGTGCCAGCAGTTCTCGCCGGGCTTCGAACACCGGGGAGCTGTTTTTT. Its translation: CASSSRRASNTGELFF. The chain combines TRBV28 with TRBJ2-2; D is ambiguous. CDR3 size: 16 residues. Trimming left V 4 bases short and J 0 bases short, with 12 bases between. Germline V gene sequence: CDR1 MDHEN, CDR2 SYDVKM.

This chain's CDR3 is CASSWDSWAGELFF. Here the CDR3 DNA reads TGTGCCAGCAGCTGGGACAGCTGGGCCGGGGAGCTGTTTTTT. The chain couples TRBV5-5 to TRBJ2-2; 7 bases map to TRBD1. CDR3 length: 14 amino acids. Germline CDR1 is SGHKS and CDR2 is YYEKEE (reference sequence). The trim removed 3 bases at V and 6 bases at J, leaving 5 bases unmatched. The variable domain in full, with the rest retrieved from reference TRBV5-5 and TRBJ2-2, is DAGVTQSPTHLIKTRGQQVTLRCSPISGHKSVSWYQQVLGQGPQFIFQYYEKEERGRGNFPDRFSARQFPNYSSELNVNALLLGDSALYLCASSWDSWAGELFFGEGSRLTVL.

The chain recombines TRBV6-5 with TRBJ1-1, with D perhaps matching TRBD1 (6 bases). The CDR3 is 15 amino acids. The germline gives CDR1 MNHEY, CDR2 SVGAGI. V was shortened by 5 bases and J by 5 bases, with 18 bases between the two germline ends. Written as DNA, the CDR3 is TGTGCCAGCAGTAACCGGGGGGGGCGCGAGACTGAAGCTTTCTTT. Its translation is CASSNRGGRETEAFF.

V and J are TRBV30 and TRBJ1-2, with unresolved D. V was shortened by 2 bases and J by 8 bases, with 15 bases between the two germline ends. The germline V gene has CDR1 GTSNPN and CDR2 SVGIG (reference sequence). The length of the CDR3 is 13 residues. This CDR3 reads CAWSKGLVGGYTF. CDR3 in DNA: TGTGCCTGGAGTAAAGGACTCGTGGGGGGCTACACCTTC.

V and J are TRBV6-1 and TRBJ2-7; maybe TRBD1 (6 bases). Germline loops: CDR1 MNHNS, CDR2 SASEGT. Trimming removed 1 base at V and 4 bases at J, with 17 bases between. The CDR3 is 16 residues long. The CDR3 protein is CASSEVLGHGYYEQYF. CDR3 bases: TGTGCCAGCAGTGAAGTGTTGGGACATGGCTATTACGAGCAGTACTTC.

The CDR3 bases are TGCGCCAGCAGCCCCCGCCGATCCGGTGATCTCAGCCAAGAGACCCAGTACTTC. Protein product: CASSPRRSGDLSQETQYF. The chain couples TRBV5-1 to TRBJ2-5; D is undetermined. Trimming pared 4 bases from V and 1 base from J, leaving 23 bases between. Germline CDR1 SGHRS, CDR2 YFSETQ. This CDR3 is 18 amino acids long.

V and J are TRBV28 and TRBJ2-7; 8 bases match TRBD2. From germline, CDR1 is MDHEN and CDR2 SYDVKM. This CDR3 has 15 residues. V shed 5 bases and J 3 bases; nucleotides not matched to a gene: 9. CDR3 loop: CASSRPGLDDYEQYF. DNA of the CDR3: TGTGCCAGCAGTAGACCGGGACTAGACGACTACGAGCAGTACTTC.

This clone was counted a single time. V gene TRBV5-6 combines with J gene TRBJ2-7; possibly TRBD1 or TRBD2 for D (6 bases each). This CDR3 has 14 amino acids. The V end lost 4 bases, the J end lost 7 bases, and 18 bases lay between the germline ends. Germline V lookup: CDR1 SGHDT, CDR2 YYEEEE. DNA of the CDR3: TGTGCCAGCAGCCCGAACCCGGGGGCAGGAGAGCAGTACTTC. This codes for CASSPNPGAGEQYF.

The chain combines TRBV11-2 with TRBJ2-3; TRBD2 matches 8 bases. The CDR3 consists of 15 residues. Germline CDR1 and CDR2: SGHAT and FQNNGV. V was pared by 5 bases and J by 3 bases, with 7 bases of the junction left unmatched. The CDR3 coding sequence is TGTGCCAGCAGCCTTCAGCGGGGGAGGACAGATACGCAGTATTTT. Its protein product is CASSLQRGRTDTQYF.